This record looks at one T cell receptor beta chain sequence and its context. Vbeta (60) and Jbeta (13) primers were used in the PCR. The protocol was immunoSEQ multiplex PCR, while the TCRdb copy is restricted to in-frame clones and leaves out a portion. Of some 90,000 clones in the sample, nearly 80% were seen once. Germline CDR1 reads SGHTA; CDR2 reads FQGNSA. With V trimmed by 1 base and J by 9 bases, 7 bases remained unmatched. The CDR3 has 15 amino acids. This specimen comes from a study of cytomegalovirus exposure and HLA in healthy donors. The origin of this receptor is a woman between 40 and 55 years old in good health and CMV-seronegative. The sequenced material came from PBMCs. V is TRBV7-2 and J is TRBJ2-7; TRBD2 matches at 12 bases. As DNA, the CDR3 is TGTGCCAGCAGCTTAGTGACTAGCGGGAGAAAAGCGCAGTACTTC. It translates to CASSLVTSGRKAQYF.